This TCR beta chain was profiled in a study of human T cells and chemical hapten exposure. The sample's time point: pre-sensitization, week 0. This sample's treatment: therapeutic diphenylcyclopropenone sensitization with weekly scalp DPC. One entry per CDR3 protein, called by TCRdb with MiXCR from the RACE reads. The sample lists a few hundred thousand distinct CDR3 sequences, 4.5% to 5.5% occurring once. Germline assignment: CDR1 SGHDN and CDR2 FVKESK. The CDR3 extends over 15 amino acids. With V trimmed by 4 bases and J by 0 bases, 4 bases remained unmatched. This clonotype was detected a few times.

The TCR was taken from a woman between 18 and 30 years old with alopecia areata. Some clones in this sample may be carry-over from other donors' samples. Material: whole blood, obtained in connection with sensitization to the hapten diphenylcyclopropenone (DPC). The chain recombines TRBV14 with TRBJ2-3, with 7 bases identical to TRBD2. DNA for the CDR3: TGTGCCAGCAGCCTCCAGCGGGGCAGCACAGATACGCAGTATTTT. It encodes CASSLQRGSTDTQYF.